Listed here are 19 T cell receptor beta chains from one sample, sequenced in a study of shared clonotypes between healthy human individuals. Profiled with immunoSEQ multiplex PCR; TCRdb holds only in-frame clones, not every one. The sample holds 500,000 to 550,000 clones, about 96% seen once. Sequencing was performed on naive CD4+ T cells sorted from blood. This sample's subset: CD45RA+ positively selected. Every receptor here comes from a woman in her 30s in good health.

This chain joins TRBV7-2 and TRBJ2-7; 10 bases align to TRBD2. Germline V gene sequence: CDR1 SGHTA, CDR2 FQGNSA. There are 14 residues in the CDR3. With 6 bases clipped from V and 3 bases from J, the junction kept 5 bases outside the gene matches. CDR3 region: CASSSTSGLYEQYF. DNA for the CDR3: TGTGCCAGCAGTTCGACTAGCGGGCTCTACGAGCAGTACTTC.

The chain has TRBV28 and TRBJ2-7; D might be TRBD1 (5 bases). This CDR3 is 15 amino acids long. Germline V lookup: CDR1 MDHEN, CDR2 SYDVKM. The ends were cut back, 5 bases at V and 0 bases at J, with 14 bases in the middle. CDR3 bases: TGTGCCAGCAGTGGTGACAGTCTTGTCTCCTACGAGCAGTACTTC. Protein product: CASSGDSLVSYEQYF.

The CDR3 loop reads CASSLYGSRSSYNSPLHF. The CDR3 region has the DNA TGTGCCAGCAGCTTATATGGTTCGAGGAGCTCCTATAATTCACCCCTCCACTTT. This chain joins TRBV7-2 and TRBJ1-6; D remains ambiguous. The CDR3 runs to 18 residues. The ends were cut back, 2 bases at V and 0 bases at J, with 14 bases in the middle. CDR1 is SGHTA, CDR2 FQGNSA, per germline.

The rearrangement links TRBV7-8 to TRBJ1-5; D unresolved. Trimming removed 1 base from V and 0 bases from J, with 16 bases in between. This CDR3 is built from 18 residues. In germline, CDR1 is SGHVS, CDR2 FQNEAQ. The CDR3 coding sequence is TGTGCCAGCAGCTTAGAAAGACGGGGAGCCTATAGCAATCAGCCCCAGCATTTT. Protein product: CASSLERRGAYSNQPQHF.

In regard to this clone: Other DNA sequences in the same sample also yield this CDR3. The rearrangement joins TRBV5-1 to TRBJ1-1; possible D gene TRBD1, 5 bases. Trimming shortened V by 8 bases and J by 0 bases, and 17 bases separated the two germline ends. The germline gives CDR1 SGHRS, CDR2 YFSETQ. The CDR3 spans 15 residues. The CDR3 reads CASSLDSPMNTEAFF. The CDR3 bases are TGCGCCAGTTCTCTCGACAGCCCCATGAACACTGAAGCTTTCTTT.

This clone is a singleton in its sample. The chain couples TRBV28 to TRBJ1-1; the D gene is possibly TRBD1 (6 bases). Germline CDR1 reads MDHEN; CDR2 reads SYDVKM. V dropped 9 bases and J dropped 1 base, with 18 bases sitting between them. This CDR3 is 15 amino acids long. The CDR3 nucleotides read TGTGCCAGTTTGCCGGGCAGGGGATGGAACACTGAAGCTTTCTTT. Translation gives CASLPGRGWNTEAFF.

This clone was recorded once. This chain links TRBV7-6 with TRBJ2-7; 10 bases match TRBD1. Germline trimming cut 2 bases from V and 2 bases from J; bases unmatched to any gene: 6. The length of the CDR3 is 16 residues. The germline V gene has CDR1 SGHVS and CDR2 FNYEAQ. The CDR3 DNA reads as TGTGCCAGCAGCTTATGGGGGACAGGGGTCGCCTACGAGCAGTACTTC. It yields the protein CASSLWGTGVAYEQYF. Full variable domain (rest looked up from reference TRBV7-6 and TRBJ2-7): GAGVSQSPRYKVTKRGQDVALRCDPISGHVSLYWYRQALGQGPEFLTYFNYEAQQDKSGLPNDRFSAERPEGSISTLTIQRTEQRDSAMYRCASSLWGTGVAYEQYFGPGTRLTVT.

The chain employs TRBV11-3 and TRBJ2-7, with 14 bases lining up with TRBD2. The CDR3 totals 16 residues. Per germline, CDR1 SGHNT and CDR2 YENEEA. With V trimmed by 5 bases and J by 5 bases, 8 bases remained unmatched. CDR3: CASSPGGLAGDNEQYF. CDR3 DNA: TGTGCCAGCAGCCCTGGGGGACTAGCGGGAGACAACGAGCAGTACTTC. The entire variable domain, with the rest obtained from reference TRBV11-3 and TRBJ2-7, is as follows: EAGVVQSPRYKIIEKKQPVAFWCNPISGHNTLYWYLQNLGQGPELLIRYENEEAVDDSQLPKDRFSAERLKGVDSTLKIQPAELGDSAVYLCASSPGGLAGDNEQYFGPGTRLTVT.

This chain links TRBV4-2 with TRBJ2-7; 9 bases are shared with TRBD1. The CDR3 contains 15 residues. With 4 bases clipped from V and 3 bases from J, the junction kept 7 bases outside the gene matches. Looked up from germline, CDR1 is LGHNA and CDR2 is YNFKEQ. Here the CDR3 reads CASSPETGGGYEQYF. CDR3 nucleotides: TGTGCCAGCAGCCCAGAGACAGGGGGTGGCTACGAGCAGTACTTC.

CDR3 residues: CASSARIAGAYNEQFF. As DNA, the CDR3 is TGTGCCAGCAGCGCTAGGATAGCGGGCGCTTACAATGAGCAGTTCTTC. The gene calls are TRBV7-9 and TRBJ2-1; TRBD2 agrees at 7 bases. The CDR3 loop spans 16 amino acids. Trimming took 5 bases from V and 4 from J; bases not matched to a gene: 11. Per germline, CDR1 SEHNR and CDR2 FQNEAQ (reference sequence).

This chain uses TRBV11-2 with TRBJ2-3; D is unresolved. Germline CDR1 and CDR2: SGHAT and FQNNGV. The CDR3 consists of 15 residues. The V and J ends lost 0 bases and 6 bases respectively, with 13 bases between them. The CDR3 region is CASSLDHGVSDTQYF. The CDR3 DNA is TGTGCCAGCAGCTTAGATCATGGGGTGTCTGATACGCAGTATTTT.

J is TRBJ1-1 and V is TRBV30, with D perhaps matching TRBD1 (6 bases). Trimming removed 3 bases at V and 3 bases at J, with 14 bases between. Germline lookup yields CDR1 GTSNPN and CDR2 SVGIG (reference sequence). The CDR3 covers 14 residues. The CDR3 reads CAWREGVRYTEAFF. CDR3 DNA sequence: TGTGCCTGGAGGGAGGGGGTCCGGTACACTGAAGCTTTCTTT.

This chain connects TRBV21-1 to TRBJ2-7. TRBV21-1 is deemed a pseudogene. CDR3 size: 14 residues. CDR3 region: CATYRTRQGYEQYF. DNA for the CDR3: TGTGCCACTTACCGGACTCGGCAGGGCTACGAGCAGTACTTC.

The V call is TRBV5-1, the J call TRBJ2-7, with 10 bases matching TRBD1. Per germline, CDR1 SGHRS and CDR2 YFSETQ. The CDR3 has 16 amino acids. After removal of 4 bases from V and 0 bases from J, the junction contained 7 bases not matched to a gene. The chain's CDR3 is CASSAVGQGTSYEQYF. The CDR3, as DNA: TGCGCCAGCAGCGCGGTGGGACAGGGGACCTCCTACGAGCAGTACTTC. The variable domain in full, completed from reference TRBV5-1 and TRBJ2-7, reads KAGVTQTPRYLIKTRGQQVTLSCSPISGHRSVSWYQQTPGQGLQFLFEYFSETQRNKGNFPGRFSGRQFSNSRSEMNVSTLELGDSALYLCASSAVGQGTSYEQYFGPGTRLTVT.

The chain couples TRBV19 to TRBJ1-2; 8 bases fit TRBD1. J lost 4 bases, V lost 3 bases, and 13 bases had no gene match. Germline assignment: CDR1 LNHDA and CDR2 SQIVND (reference sequence). The CDR3 has 17 residues. The CDR3 loop reads CASSIVQPGQGGYGYTF. CDR3 nucleotide sequence: TGTGCCAGTAGTATTGTCCAACCTGGACAGGGCGGCTATGGCTACACCTTC.

This sequence joins TRBV5-1 and TRBJ1-3, with a tentative D call TRBD1 (5 bases). With 5 bases removed from V and 4 bases from J, the gap between germline ends came to 7 bases. The CDR3 has 12 residues. CDR1 is SGHRS and CDR2 is YFSETQ in the germline V gene. The CDR3 bases are TGCGCCAGCAGATCAGGGGGAAACACCATATATTTT. It yields the protein CASRSGGNTIYF.

This rearrangement joins TRBV6-1 to TRBJ1-2, with D unclear. The germline gives CDR1 MNHNS, CDR2 SASEGT. This CDR3 is built from 14 residues. V lost 2 bases and J 7 bases, leaving 14 bases between the germline ends. CDR3: CASSEFVQASGYTF. In DNA form, the CDR3 reads TGTGCCAGCAGTGAATTCGTGCAGGCCAGTGGCTACACCTTC.

This chain uses TRBV4-1 with TRBJ2-1; TRBD1 might be the D (5 bases). The length of the CDR3 is 16 residues. The V and J ends lost 4 bases and 5 bases respectively, with 18 bases between them. Germline CDR1 is MGHRA and CDR2 is YSYEKL. In DNA, the CDR3 is TGCGCCAGCAGCCTCTCCCCCAACGGCAGGGACAATGAGCAGTTCTTC. Translated, it gives CASSLSPNGRDNEQFF.

The chain uses TRBV28 and TRBJ1-2, with D tentatively TRBD1 (5 bases). Trimming left V 8 bases short and J 7 bases short, with 23 bases between. This CDR3 comprises 15 residues. Per germline, CDR1 MDHEN and CDR2 SYDVKM. CDR3 in amino acids: CASLRPPRGASGYTF. DNA for the CDR3: TGTGCCAGCCTAAGACCCCCAAGGGGTGCGAGTGGCTACACCTTC.